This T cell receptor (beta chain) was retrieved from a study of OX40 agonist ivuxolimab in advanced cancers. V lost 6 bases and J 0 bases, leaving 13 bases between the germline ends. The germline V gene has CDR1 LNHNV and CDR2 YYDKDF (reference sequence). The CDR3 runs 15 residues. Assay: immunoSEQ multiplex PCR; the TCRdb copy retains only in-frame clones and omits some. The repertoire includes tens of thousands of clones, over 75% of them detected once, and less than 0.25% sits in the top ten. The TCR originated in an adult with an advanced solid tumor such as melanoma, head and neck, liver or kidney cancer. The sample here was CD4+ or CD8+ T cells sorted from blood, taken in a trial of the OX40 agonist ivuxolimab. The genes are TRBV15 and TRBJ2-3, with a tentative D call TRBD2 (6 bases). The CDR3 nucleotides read TGTGCCACCAGTCCGGGCGGGGAGAGCACAGATACGCAGTATTTT. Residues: CATSPGGESTDTQYF.